This T cell receptor (beta chain) stems from a study of T cell repertoires in cytomegalovirus infection. TCRdb reprocessed the reads via MiXCR and lists one record per CDR3 protein. Among nearly 650,000 distinct CDR3 sequences listed, 20% to 30% were seen once. Per germline, CDR1 MNHNY and CDR2 SVGAGI (reference sequence). The junction had 7 bases not matched to a gene; V was cut back by 0 bases and J by 4 bases. There are 17 residues in the CDR3. The clonotype originates from a human donor in good health (CMV status not recorded). Some clones in this sample may be carry-over from other donors' samples. Sequencing was performed on CD8+ T cells from PBMCs. The chain joins TRBV6-6 to TRBJ2-3; TRBD2 matches 10 bases. DNA of the CDR3: TGTGCCAGCAGTTACTCCACCTTGAGCGGGGGGGCAGATACGCAGTATTTT. This translates into CASSYSTLSGGADTQYF.